The clone carrying this T cell receptor beta chain was found many times. Antigen specificity is unknown. This entry belongs to a study of T-cell memory formation after mild COVID-19. General observations from the study: Clones that contracted from day 15 to 85 were balanced CD4/CD8, while later expanders leaned CD4+. CD4+ contracting clones were found mainly in CM and EM, and CD8+ ones in EMRA. Confirmation was lacking for SARS-CoV-2 specificity of second-wave clones that peaked on day 37.

Researchers used 5'RACE with constant-segment primers to make TCR alpha and TCR beta cDNA libraries that carry sample barcodes and UMIs. TCRdb analysed the 5' RACE reads with MiXCR anew, one entry per CDR3 protein. The table has about 150,000 distinct CDR3 sequences, under 7% seen once; the top ten hold under 2.5%. The ends lost 0 bases at V and 7 bases at J; junction bases unmatched: 10. Per the germline V gene, CDR1 is LGHDT and CDR2 is YNNKEL (reference sequence). The CDR3 is 16 residues long. The chain links TRBV3-1 to TRBJ1-1; 8 nucleotides match TRBD1. Sequenced input: PBMCs or a T cell subset sorted from them (not recorded which). This clonotype originated in an adult woman who had mild COVID-19 (a few samples of this study predate the infection). Cell type and time point are not known. The DNA for the CDR3 is TGTGCCAGCAGCCAAGAAACCGGGACAGGCCTTCGTGAAGCTTTCTTT. It yields the protein CASSQETGTGLREAFF.